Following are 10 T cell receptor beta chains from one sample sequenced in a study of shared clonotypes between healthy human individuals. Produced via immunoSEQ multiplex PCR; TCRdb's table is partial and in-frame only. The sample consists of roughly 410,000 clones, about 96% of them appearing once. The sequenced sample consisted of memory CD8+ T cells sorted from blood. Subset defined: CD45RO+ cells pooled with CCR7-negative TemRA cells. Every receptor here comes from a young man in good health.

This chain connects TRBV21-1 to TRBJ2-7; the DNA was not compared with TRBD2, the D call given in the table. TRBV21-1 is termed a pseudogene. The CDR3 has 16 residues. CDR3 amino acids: CASSKPITSKAYEQYF. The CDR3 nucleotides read TGTGCCAGCAGCAAACCGATAACTAGTAAGGCCTACGAGCAGTACTTC.

The CDR3: CASSSQGGTDTQYF. The CDR3 DNA is TGTGCCAGCAGCTCCCAGGGGGGCACAGATACGCAGTATTTT. This chain uses TRBV28 with TRBJ2-3, with 7 nucleotides matching TRBD1. This CDR3 region has 14 residues. Unmatched junction bases numbered 4, after V lost 6 bases and J lost 1 base. Looked up from germline, CDR1 is MDHEN and CDR2 is SYDVKM.

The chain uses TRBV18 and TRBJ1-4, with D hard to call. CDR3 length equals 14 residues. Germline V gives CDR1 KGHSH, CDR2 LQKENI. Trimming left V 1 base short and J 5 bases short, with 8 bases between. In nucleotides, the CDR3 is TGTGCCAGCTCACCACAGGGCGCAAATGAAAAACTGTTTTTT. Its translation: CASSPQGANEKLFF.

The CDR3 DNA reads TGTGCCAGCAGTTTAGAGGGGACTAGCGTCTCTCGGGAGCTGTTTTTT. Translating it yields CASSLEGTSVSRELFF. The J gene is TRBJ2-2, the V gene TRBV28; 10 bases line up with TRBD2. V trimming: 2 bases; J trimming: 9 bases; junction bases outside the gene matches: 9. Germline CDR1 is MDHEN and CDR2 is SYDVKM. The CDR3 loop spans 16 amino acids. The variable domain in full, completed from reference TRBV28 and TRBJ2-2, reads DVKVTQSSRYLVKRTGEKVFLECVQDMDHENMFWYRQDPGLGLRLIYFSYDVKMKEKGDIPEGYSVSREKKERFSLILESASTNQTSMYLCASSLEGTSVSRELFFGEGSRLTVL.

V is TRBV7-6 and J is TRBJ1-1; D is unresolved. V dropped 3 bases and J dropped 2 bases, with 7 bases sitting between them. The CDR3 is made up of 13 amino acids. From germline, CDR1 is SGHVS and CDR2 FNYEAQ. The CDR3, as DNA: TGTGCCAGCAGCTTTAACAGAAACACTGAAGCTTTCTTT. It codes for CASSFNRNTEAFF.

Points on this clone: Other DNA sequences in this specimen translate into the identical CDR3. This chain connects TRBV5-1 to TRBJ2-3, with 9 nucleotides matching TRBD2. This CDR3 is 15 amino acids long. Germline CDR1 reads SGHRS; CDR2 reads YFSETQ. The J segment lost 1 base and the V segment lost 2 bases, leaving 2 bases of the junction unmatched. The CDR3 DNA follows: TGCGCCAGCAGCTTAGCTAGCGGGGGCACAGATACGCAGTATTTT. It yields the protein CASSLASGGTDTQYF.

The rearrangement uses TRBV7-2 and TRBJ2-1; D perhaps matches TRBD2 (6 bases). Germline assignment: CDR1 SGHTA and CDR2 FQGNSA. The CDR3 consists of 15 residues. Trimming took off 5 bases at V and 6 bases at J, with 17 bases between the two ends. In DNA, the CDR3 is TGTGCCAGCAGCCCGAGACTAGTACTCGGCAATGAGCAGTTCTTC. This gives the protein CASSPRLVLGNEQFF.

The CDR3 bases are TGCGCCAGCAGTAAGGGGGACGGAAACACCATATATTTT. This codes for CASSKGDGNTIYF. V gene TRBV5-1 combines with J gene TRBJ1-3, with D possibly TRBD1 on 6 matching bases. The CDR3 extends over 13 amino acids. Per germline, CDR1 SGHRS and CDR2 YFSETQ. Trimming stripped 5 bases from V and 4 bases from J, with 10 bases between.

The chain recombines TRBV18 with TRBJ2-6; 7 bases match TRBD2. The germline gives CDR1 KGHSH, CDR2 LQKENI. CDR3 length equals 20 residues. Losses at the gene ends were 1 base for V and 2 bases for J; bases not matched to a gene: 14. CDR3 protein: CASSPLFLREGMTGANVLTF. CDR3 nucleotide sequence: TGTGCCAGCTCACCACTCTTTCTGAGGGAGGGAATGACTGGGGCCAACGTCCTGACTTTC.

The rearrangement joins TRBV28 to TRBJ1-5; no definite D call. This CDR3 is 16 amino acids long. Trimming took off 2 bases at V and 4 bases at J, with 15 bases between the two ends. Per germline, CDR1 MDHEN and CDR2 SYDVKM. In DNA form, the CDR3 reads TGTGCCAGCAGTTTAGAAAGGGCTAGGAAAAATCAGCCCCAGCATTTT. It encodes CASSLERARKNQPQHF.